The clone carrying this T cell receptor beta chain was observed once. Its antigen remains unknown. Sequence at one end of the junction differs from germline and may be a read error. The protocol was immunoSEQ multiplex PCR, while the TCRdb copy is restricted to in-frame clones and leaves out a portion. The sample records about 30,000 clones, about 83% being singletons. The data stem from a study of neoadjuvant nivolumab and ipilimumab in lung cancer. Broader study findings: Resected tumors had greater TCR richness and clonality than uninvolved lung. From pretherapy to surgery, tumor richness and clonality rose with dual therapy. TCR sequencing covered a small number of samples.

The CDR3 runs to 14 residues. Germline-derived CDR1 and CDR2 are SGHAT and FQNNGV. The source was tumor tissue, collected after neoadjuvant nivolumab, alone or with ipilimumab, at or shortly before surgery. The rearrangement uses TRBV11-2 and TRBJ2-1; D is unresolved. This TCR was sampled from an adult with non-small cell lung cancer. Here the CDR3 DNA reads TGTGCCAGCAGCCTAGATATTCCACCCAATGAGCAGTTCTTC. It encodes CASSLDIPPNEQFF.